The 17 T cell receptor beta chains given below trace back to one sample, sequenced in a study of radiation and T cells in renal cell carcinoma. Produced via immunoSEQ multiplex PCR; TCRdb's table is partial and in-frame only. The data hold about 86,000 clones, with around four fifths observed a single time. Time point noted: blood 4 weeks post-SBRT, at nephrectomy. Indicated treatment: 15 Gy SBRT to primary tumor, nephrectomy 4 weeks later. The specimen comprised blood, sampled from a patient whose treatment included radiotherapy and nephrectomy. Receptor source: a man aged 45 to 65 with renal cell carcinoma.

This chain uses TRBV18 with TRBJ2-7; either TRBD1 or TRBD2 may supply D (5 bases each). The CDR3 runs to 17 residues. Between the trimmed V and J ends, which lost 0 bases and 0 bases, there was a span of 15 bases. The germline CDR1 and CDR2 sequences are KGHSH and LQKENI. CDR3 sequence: CASSPPQHGAGSYEQYF. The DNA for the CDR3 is TGTGCCAGCTCACCACCTCAACACGGGGCAGGCTCCTACGAGCAGTACTTC.

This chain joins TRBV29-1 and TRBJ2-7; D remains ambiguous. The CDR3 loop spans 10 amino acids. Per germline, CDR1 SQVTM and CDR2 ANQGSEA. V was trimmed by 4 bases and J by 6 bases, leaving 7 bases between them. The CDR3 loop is CSVVKGEQYF. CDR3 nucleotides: TGCAGCGTTGTTAAGGGCGAGCAGTACTTC.

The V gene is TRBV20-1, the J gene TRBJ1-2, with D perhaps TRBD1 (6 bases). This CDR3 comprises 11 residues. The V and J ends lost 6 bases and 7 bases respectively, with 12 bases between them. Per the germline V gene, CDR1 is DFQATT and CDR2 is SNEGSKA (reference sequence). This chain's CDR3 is CSAGGFRGYTF. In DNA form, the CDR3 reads TGCAGTGCAGGGGGTTTTCGTGGCTACACCTTC.

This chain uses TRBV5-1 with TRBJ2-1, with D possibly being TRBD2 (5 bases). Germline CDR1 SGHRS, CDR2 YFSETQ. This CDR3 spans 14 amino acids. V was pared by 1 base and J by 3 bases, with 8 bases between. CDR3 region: CASSLYDYYNEQFF. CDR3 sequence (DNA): TGCGCCAGCAGCTTGTATGACTACTACAATGAGCAGTTCTTC. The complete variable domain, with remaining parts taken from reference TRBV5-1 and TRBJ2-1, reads KAGVTQTPRYLIKTRGQQVTLSCSPISGHRSVSWYQQTPGQGLQFLFEYFSETQRNKGNFPGRFSGRQFSNSRSEMNVSTLELGDSALYLCASSLYDYYNEQFFGPGTRLTVL.

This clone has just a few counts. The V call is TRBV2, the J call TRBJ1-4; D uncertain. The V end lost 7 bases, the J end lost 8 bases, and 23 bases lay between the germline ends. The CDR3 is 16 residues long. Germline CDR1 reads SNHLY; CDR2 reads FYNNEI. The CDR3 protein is CASKLYFSGRGEKLFF. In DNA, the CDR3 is TGTGCCAGCAAACTCTACTTCTCTGGCCGAGGGGAAAAACTGTTTTTT.

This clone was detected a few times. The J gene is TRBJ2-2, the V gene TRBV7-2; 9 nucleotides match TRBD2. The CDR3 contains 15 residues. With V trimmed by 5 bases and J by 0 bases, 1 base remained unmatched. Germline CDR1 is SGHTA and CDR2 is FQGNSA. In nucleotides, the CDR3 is TGTGCCAGCAGCAGGACTAGCGCGAACACCGGGGAGCTGTTTTTT. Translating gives CASSRTSANTGELFF. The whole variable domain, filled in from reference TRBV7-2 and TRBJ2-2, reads GAGVSQSPSNKVTEKGKDVELRCDPISGHTALYWYRQSLGQGLEFLIYFQGNSAPDKSGLPSDRFSAERTGGSVSTLTIQRTQQEDSAVYLCASSRTSANTGELFFGEGSRLTVL.

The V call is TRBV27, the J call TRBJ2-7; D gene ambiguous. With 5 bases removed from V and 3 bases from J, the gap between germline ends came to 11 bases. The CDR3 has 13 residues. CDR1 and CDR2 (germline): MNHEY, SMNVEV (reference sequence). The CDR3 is CASSLRIHYEQYF. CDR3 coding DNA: TGTGCCAGCAGTCTTCGGATTCACTACGAGCAGTACTTC.

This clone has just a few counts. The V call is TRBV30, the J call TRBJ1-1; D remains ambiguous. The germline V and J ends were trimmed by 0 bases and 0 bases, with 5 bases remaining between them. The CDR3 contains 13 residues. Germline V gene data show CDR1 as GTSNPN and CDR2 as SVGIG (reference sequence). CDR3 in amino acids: CAWSVLVNTEAFF. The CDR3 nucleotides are TGTGCCTGGAGTGTACTAGTGAACACTGAAGCTTTCTTT. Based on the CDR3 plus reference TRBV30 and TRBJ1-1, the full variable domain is SQTIHQWPATLVQPVGSPLSLECTVEGTSNPNLYWYRQAAGRGLQLLFYSVGIGQISSEVPQNLSASRPQDRQFILSSKKLLLSDSGFYLCAWSVLVNTEAFFGQGTRLTVV.

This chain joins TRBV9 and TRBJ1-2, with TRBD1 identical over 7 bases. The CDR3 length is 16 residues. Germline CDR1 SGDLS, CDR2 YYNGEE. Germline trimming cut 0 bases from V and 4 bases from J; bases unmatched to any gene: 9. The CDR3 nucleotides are TGTGCCAGCAGCGTAGGCTTACTCCGGGACAGCTATGGCTACACCTTC. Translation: CASSVGLLRDSYGYTF.

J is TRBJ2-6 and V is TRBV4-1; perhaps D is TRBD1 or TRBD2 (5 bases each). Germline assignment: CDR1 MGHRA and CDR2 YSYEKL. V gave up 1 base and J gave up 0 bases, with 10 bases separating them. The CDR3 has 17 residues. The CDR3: CASSQVAGSSGANVLTF. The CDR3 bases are TGCGCCAGCAGCCAAGTCGCAGGGAGCTCTGGGGCCAACGTCCTGACTTTC.

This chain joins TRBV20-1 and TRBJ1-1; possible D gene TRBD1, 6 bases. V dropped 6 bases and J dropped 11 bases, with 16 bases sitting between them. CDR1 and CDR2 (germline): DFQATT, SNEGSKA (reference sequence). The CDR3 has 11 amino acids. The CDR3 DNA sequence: TGCAGTGCATCGTCCCGGGACATGGCTTTCTTT. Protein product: CSASSRDMAFF.

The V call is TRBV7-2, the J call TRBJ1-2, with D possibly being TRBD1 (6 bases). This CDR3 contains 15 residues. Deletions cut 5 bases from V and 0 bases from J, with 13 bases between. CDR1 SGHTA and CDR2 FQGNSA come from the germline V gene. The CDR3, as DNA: TGTGCCAGCAGCCACAACAGGGAAACTAACTATGGCTACACCTTC. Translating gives CASSHNRETNYGYTF.

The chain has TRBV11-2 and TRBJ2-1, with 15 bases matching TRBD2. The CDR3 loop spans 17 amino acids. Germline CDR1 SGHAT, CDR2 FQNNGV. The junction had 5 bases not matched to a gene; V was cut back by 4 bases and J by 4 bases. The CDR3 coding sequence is TGTGCCAGCAGCTCATGGACTAGCGGGGGGGTATACAATGAGCAGTTCTTC. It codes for CASSSWTSGGVYNEQFF.

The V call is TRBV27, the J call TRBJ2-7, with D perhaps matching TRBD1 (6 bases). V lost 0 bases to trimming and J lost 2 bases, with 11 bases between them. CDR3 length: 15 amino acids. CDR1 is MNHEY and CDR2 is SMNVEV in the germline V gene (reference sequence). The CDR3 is CASSLSAGQPYEQYF. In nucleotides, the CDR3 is TGTGCCAGCAGTTTATCTGCCGGACAGCCCTACGAGCAGTACTTC.

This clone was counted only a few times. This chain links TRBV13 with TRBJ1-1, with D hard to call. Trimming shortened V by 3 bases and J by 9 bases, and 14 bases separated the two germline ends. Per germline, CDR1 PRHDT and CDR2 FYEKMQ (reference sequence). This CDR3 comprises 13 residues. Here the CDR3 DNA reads TGTGCCAGCAGCTTGCCGAGGACTGGAAAAGCTTTCTTT. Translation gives CASSLPRTGKAFF.

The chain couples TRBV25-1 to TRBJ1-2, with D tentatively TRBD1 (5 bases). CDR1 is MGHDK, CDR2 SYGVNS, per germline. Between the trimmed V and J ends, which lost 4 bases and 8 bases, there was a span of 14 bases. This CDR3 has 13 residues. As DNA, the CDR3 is TGTGCCAGCAGTGGGGAGGGGCGGTCAGGCTACACCTTC. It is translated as CASSGEGRSGYTF.

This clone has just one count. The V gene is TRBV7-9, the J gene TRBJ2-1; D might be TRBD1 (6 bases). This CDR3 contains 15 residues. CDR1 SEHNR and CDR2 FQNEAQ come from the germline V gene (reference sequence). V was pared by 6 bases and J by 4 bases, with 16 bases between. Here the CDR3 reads CASRQDRWAYNEQFF. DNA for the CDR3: TGTGCCAGCAGGCAAGACAGGTGGGCATACAATGAGCAGTTCTTC.